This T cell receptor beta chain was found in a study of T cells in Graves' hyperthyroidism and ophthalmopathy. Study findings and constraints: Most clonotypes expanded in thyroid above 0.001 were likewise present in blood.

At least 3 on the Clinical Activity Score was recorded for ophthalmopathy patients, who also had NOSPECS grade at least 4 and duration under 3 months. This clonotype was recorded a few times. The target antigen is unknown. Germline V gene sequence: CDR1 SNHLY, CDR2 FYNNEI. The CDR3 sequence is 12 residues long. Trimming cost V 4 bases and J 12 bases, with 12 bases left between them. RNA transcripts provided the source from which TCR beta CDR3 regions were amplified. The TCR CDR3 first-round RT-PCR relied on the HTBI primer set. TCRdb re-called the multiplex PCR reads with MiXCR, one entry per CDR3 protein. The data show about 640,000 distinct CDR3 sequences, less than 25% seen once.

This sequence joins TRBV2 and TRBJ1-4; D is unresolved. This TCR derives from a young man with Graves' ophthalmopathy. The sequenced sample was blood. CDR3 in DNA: TGTGCCAGCAGTGTTGAGATGAGAGAACTGTTTTTT. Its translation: CASSVEMRELFF.